This T cell receptor (beta chain) came from a study of control samples from healthy donors and cancer patients. Assay used: immunoSEQ multiplex PCR; TCRdb lists only in-frame clones, some missing. This sample has 170,000 or so clones, with roughly 92% found just once. This clone has just one count. The TCR originated in a woman aged 18 to 35 in good health. Sequenced sample: blood.

The CDR3: CASSPGEGSGYTF. CDR3 DNA: TGTGCCAGCAGCCCAGGCGAGGGATCTGGCTACACCTTC. The J gene is TRBJ1-2, the V gene TRBV11-3, with unresolved D. V was trimmed by 5 bases and J by 7 bases, leaving 14 bases between them. This CDR3 contains 13 residues. Germline CDR1 SGHNT, CDR2 YENEEA.